The present TCR beta chain was sequenced within a study of cytomegalovirus exposure and HLA in healthy donors. A remark on this clone: Its antigen is still unknown.

With 60 Vbeta and 13 Jbeta primers, the PCR was carried out. This table comes from immunoSEQ multiplex PCR, and its TCRdb copy is limited to in-frame clones, with some not included. The repertoire consists of about 200,000 clones, with 82% occurring once and the leading ten covering around 1.7%. Trimming left V 3 bases short and J 4 bases short, with 8 bases between. CDR3 length: 13 residues. The germline V gene encodes CDR1 SGDLS and CDR2 YYNGEE. General study points: Sequencing likely generated an artifact that appeared as a cluster of highly shared sequence variants.

Sequenced sample: PBMCs. The source is a woman aged 18-30 years in good health and CMV-seronegative. This chain links TRBV9 with TRBJ1-3; D gene unclear. As DNA, the CDR3 is TGTGCCAGCAGCGCCGAGGCGGGAAACACCATATATTTT. It encodes CASSAEAGNTIYF.